The 27 T cell receptor beta chains listed next were all sequenced from one sample in a study of blood T cell repertoires in COVID-19. Only in-frame clones appear in the TCRdb table, and some are missing; sequencing was by immunoSEQ multiplex PCR. The sample holds roughly 64,000 clones, about 76% seen once. Sequencing was done on a sample of peripheral blood. The receptors shown here come from a human donor in a cohort sampled during active COVID-19.

The sample holds a few counts of this clone. This chain connects TRBV20-1 to TRBJ2-4, with 8 bases fitting TRBD1. Looked up from germline, CDR1 is DFQATT and CDR2 is SNEGSKA (reference sequence). Unmatched junction bases numbered 5, after V lost 3 bases and J lost 7 bases. The CDR3 spans 13 residues. The CDR3 reads CSASPGGGNIQYF. CDR3 sequence (DNA): TGCAGTGCTAGTCCAGGGGGCGGTAACATTCAGTACTTC.

J is TRBJ2-1 and V is TRBV5-1; TRBD1 agrees at 7 bases. Germline CDR1 reads SGHRS; CDR2 reads YFSETQ. CDR3 size: 14 residues. With 1 base clipped from V and 8 bases from J, the junction kept 6 bases outside the gene matches. The CDR3 bases are TGCGCCAGCAGCTTGCAGCAGGGGGTCCATGAGCAGTTCTTC. It translates to CASSLQQGVHEQFF.

This chain links TRBV5-1 with TRBJ2-7; TRBD1 aligns across 12 bases. Germline V CDR1 and CDR2: SGHRS, YFSETQ. The V gene end was trimmed by 3 bases and the J gene end by 6 bases; junction bases not matched to a gene: 7. This CDR3 region has 15 residues. The CDR3 bases are TGCGCCAGCAGCTCGGCGGGACAGGGGGCGAGCGAGCAGTACTTC. Amino acid sequence: CASSSAGQGASEQYF. Drawing the rest from reference TRBV5-1 and TRBJ2-7, the complete variable domain is KAGVTQTPRYLIKTRGQQVTLSCSPISGHRSVSWYQQTPGQGLQFLFEYFSETQRNKGNFPGRFSGRQFSNSRSEMNVSTLELGDSALYLCASSSAGQGASEQYFGPGTRLTVT.

This chain joins TRBV4-1 and TRBJ2-5; TRBD1 aligns across 7 bases. Germline CDR1 is MGHRA and CDR2 is YSYEKL. There are 15 residues in the CDR3. J gave up 4 bases and V 4 bases, and 9 bases lay outside the gene matches. The chain's CDR3 is CASSRSQGVGETQYF. The CDR3 coding sequence is TGCGCCAGCAGCCGCAGCCAGGGGGTCGGAGAGACCCAGTACTTC.

V is TRBV7-9 and J is TRBJ2-2; D is perhaps TRBD1 (6 bases). Trimming left V 6 bases short and J 4 bases short, with 9 bases between. CDR1 is SEHNR and CDR2 is FQNEAQ in the germline V gene (reference sequence). The CDR3 sequence is 13 residues long. The CDR3, as DNA: TGTGCCAGCAGGCTGGGGGCCACCGGGGAGCTGTTTTTT. As protein: CASRLGATGELFF.

The chain recombines TRBV7-8 with TRBJ2-2; D perhaps matches TRBD2 (7 bases). Trimming stripped 5 bases from V and 8 bases from J, with 15 bases between. Germline V gene lookup returns CDR1 SGHVS and CDR2 FQNEAQ. CDR3 length: 14 amino acids. CDR3 amino acids: CASSPTRGAGELFF. CDR3 nucleotides: TGTGCCAGCAGCCCAACTCGGGGGGCGGGGGAGCTGTTTTTT.

The chain couples TRBV2 to TRBJ1-1; D might be TRBD1 (5 bases). This CDR3 has 12 residues. The V gene lost 1 base and the J gene lost 11 bases, with 11 bases spanning the gap. CDR1 and CDR2 (germline): SNHLY, FYNNEI. The CDR3 coding sequence is TGTGCCAGCAGTGAAGGCAGGGTGGGGGCTTTCTTT. Translated, it gives CASSEGRVGAFF.

The genes are TRBV7-2 and TRBJ2-1, with a possible D match to TRBD1 (5 bases). The CDR3 totals 15 residues. Germline V gene lookup returns CDR1 SGHTA and CDR2 FQGNSA. V lost 1 base and J 5 bases, leaving 12 bases between the germline ends. The CDR3, as DNA: TGTGCCAGCAGCTTAGAATTCGGCAGGGACAATGAGCAGTTCTTC. This translates into CASSLEFGRDNEQFF.

This clone has a handful of counts. The DNA for the CDR3 is TGTGCCAGTAGTCCGACAGTCACCAATTCACCCCTCCACTTT. This codes for CASSPTVTNSPLHF. V is TRBV19 and J is TRBJ1-6; TRBD1 might be the D (5 bases). The CDR3 has 14 residues. Germline assignment: CDR1 LNHDA and CDR2 SQIVND (reference sequence). V was trimmed by 5 bases and J by 7 bases, leaving 12 bases between them.

V gene TRBV3-1 (or the pseudogene TRBV3-2) combines with J gene TRBJ1-2; 8 nucleotides match TRBD1. CDR3 length: 15 residues. Germline V CDR1 and CDR2: LGHDT, YNNKEL (reference sequence). Trimming at V came to 0 bases and at J to 6 bases, leaving 6 bases not matched to a gene. The CDR3 DNA reads as TGTGCCAGCAGCCAAGATCAGGGGGCCCACAATGGCTACACCTTC. Amino acids: CASSQDQGAHNGYTF.

This chain joins TRBV27 and TRBJ2-3, with TRBD2 matching over 8 bases. Germline CDR1 is MNHEY and CDR2 is SMNVEV (reference sequence). There are 15 residues in the CDR3. The J segment lost 1 base and the V segment lost 6 bases, leaving 6 bases of the junction unmatched. This CDR3 is CASRVPRGGTDTQYF. CDR3 nucleotide sequence: TGTGCCAGCAGAGTCCCGCGGGGGGGCACAGATACGCAGTATTTT.

The chain combines TRBV24-1 with TRBJ2-7, with 9 bases that match TRBD1. From germline, CDR1 is KGHDR and CDR2 SFDVKD. The CDR3 extends over 15 amino acids. Unmatched junction bases numbered 11, after V lost 4 bases and J lost 8 bases. This CDR3 reads CATSDPGQGATKQYF. CDR3 DNA: TGTGCCACCAGTGACCCGGGACAGGGCGCTACGAAGCAGTACTTC.

This clone was counted a single time. The rearrangement links TRBV6-2 or TRBV6-3 to TRBJ1-5, with 9 bases that match TRBD1. The CDR3 consists of 16 residues. J was trimmed by 7 bases and V by 5 bases; bases with no gene match: 12. Germline assignment: CDR1 MNHEY and CDR2 SVGEGT. CDR3 protein: CASSNRDRVVGQPQHF. In nucleotides, the CDR3 is TGTGCCAGCAGTAACCGGGACAGGGTCGTCGGGCAGCCCCAGCATTTT.

This clone has just a few counts. The gene calls are TRBV30 and TRBJ1-4; no firm D call. The germline gives CDR1 GTSNPN, CDR2 SVGIG (reference sequence). The CDR3 totals 15 residues. V lost 0 bases to trimming and J lost 5 bases, with 13 bases between them. Here the CDR3 reads CAWSVGSLLNEKLFF. CDR3 DNA sequence: TGTGCCTGGAGTGTCGGGAGTTTACTGAATGAAAAACTGTTTTTT. Variable domain in full (rest from reference TRBV30 and TRBJ1-4): SQTIHQWPATLVQPVGSPLSLECTVEGTSNPNLYWYRQAAGRGLQLLFYSVGIGQISSEVPQNLSASRPQDRQFILSSKKLLLSDSGFYLCAWSVGSLLNEKLFFGSGTQLSVL.

The rearrangement uses TRBV5-5 and TRBJ1-1; tentative D call: TRBD1 (5 bases). The germline gives CDR1 SGHKS, CDR2 YYEKEE (reference sequence). Trimming left V 3 bases short and J 1 base short, with 22 bases between. The CDR3 has 18 residues. In DNA form, the CDR3 reads TGTGCCAGCAGCTACCTACGCGCGGAGGGGATAGGGAACACTGAAGCTTTCTTT. Translation: CASSYLRAEGIGNTEAFF.

The chain recombines TRBV5-6 with TRBJ1-1; TRBD1 is a possible D gene (5 bases). The CDR3 has 16 amino acids. Germline assignment: CDR1 SGHDT and CDR2 YYEEEE. The V and J ends lost 0 bases and 4 bases respectively, with 16 bases between them. CDR3 protein: CASSLALSTGGTEAFF. In nucleotides, the CDR3 is TGTGCCAGCAGCTTGGCCCTGTCTACCGGGGGCACTGAAGCTTTCTTT.

J is TRBJ1-6 and V is TRBV5-5, with 8 positions matching TRBD1. The germline gives CDR1 SGHKS, CDR2 YYEKEE (reference sequence). The CDR3 totals 16 residues. J lost 6 bases, V lost 1 base, and 6 bases had no gene match. The CDR3 bases are TGTGCCAGCAGCTTGACGCCTGGACAGGGTAATTCACCCCTCCACTTT. It codes for CASSLTPGQGNSPLHF.

This chain connects TRBV7-2 to TRBJ1-6, with 7 bases that match TRBD1. The CDR3 runs to 16 residues. CDR1 and CDR2 from the germline V gene are SGHTA and FQGNSA. J was trimmed by 9 bases and V by 0 bases; bases with no gene match: 8. The CDR3 coding sequence is TGTGCCAGCAGCTTAGCGCTGACAGGGCCTCGTTCACCCCTCCACTTT. Translating it yields CASSLALTGPRSPLHF.

The chain employs TRBV15 and TRBJ2-2; 7 bases are a match to TRBD1. There are 16 residues in the CDR3. Germline V gene data show CDR1 as LNHNV and CDR2 as YYDKDF (reference sequence). With V trimmed by 7 bases and J by 5 bases, 13 bases remained unmatched. The CDR3, as DNA: TGTGCCACCACAAGACAGGGCCGGGGACAAACCGGGGAGCTGTTTTTT. Protein sequence: CATTRQGRGQTGELFF. The full variable domain, in which reference TRBV15 and TRBJ2-2 provide the parts outside the CDR3, is DAMVIQNPRYQVTQFGKPVTLSCSQTLNHNVMYWYQQKSSQAPKLLFHYYDKDFNNEADTPDNFQSRRPNTSFCFLDIRSPGLGDTAMYLCATTRQGRGQTGELFFGEGSRLTVL.

The CDR3, as DNA: TGTGCCAGCAGTTACTCGACGTGGCGGGCCACCTACGAGCAGTACTTC. It codes for CASSYSTWRATYEQYF. The genes are TRBV6-6 and TRBJ2-7; tentatively, D is TRBD2 (5 bases). Germline CDR1 reads MNHNY; CDR2 reads SVGAGI (reference sequence). V was trimmed by 0 bases and J by 2 bases, leaving 14 bases between them. The CDR3 has 16 amino acids.

This chain links TRBV4-1 with TRBJ2-2; 7 bases are shared with TRBD1. There are 15 residues in the CDR3. The germline V gene encodes CDR1 MGHRA and CDR2 YSYEKL. V lost 1 base and J lost 2; bases outside the gene matches: 1. The CDR3 reads CASSQGDSNTGELFF. CDR3 bases: TGCGCCAGCAGCCAAGGGGACAGCAACACCGGGGAGCTGTTTTTT.

This clone has a single count. Here the CDR3 reads CASSQWGRLGYEQYF. CDR3 sequence (DNA): TGTGCCAGCAGCCAGTGGGGCAGGCTCGGCTACGAGCAGTACTTC. The rearrangement links TRBV14 to TRBJ2-7, with D perhaps TRBD1 (5 bases). This CDR3 is 15 amino acids long. The germline V and J ends were trimmed by 3 bases and 3 bases, with 15 bases remaining between them. Germline V gene data show CDR1 as SGHDN and CDR2 as FVKESK.

The rearrangement uses TRBV18 and TRBJ2-5, with TRBD2 identical over 8 bases. CDR1 KGHSH and CDR2 LQKENI come from the germline V gene. This CDR3 is 15 amino acids long. Trimming at V came to 1 base and at J to 3 bases, leaving 4 bases not matched to a gene. This chain's CDR3 is CASSPRNGGEETQYF. The CDR3 nucleotides are TGTGCCAGCTCACCACGGAACGGGGGGGAAGAGACCCAGTACTTC.

J is TRBJ1-4 and V is TRBV6-5, with no clear D. Trimming removed 7 bases from V and 7 bases from J, with 16 bases in between. Germline loops: CDR1 MNHEY, CDR2 SVGAGI. The CDR3 is 14 amino acids. CDR3 DNA: TGTGCCAGCACGGGGATGGCGTTATCTGAAAAACTGTTTTTT. Residues: CASTGMALSEKLFF.

This rearrangement joins TRBV20-1 to TRBJ2-3, with D tentatively TRBD2 (5 bases). Germline V gene data show CDR1 as DFQATT and CDR2 as SNEGSKA (reference sequence). CDR3 length: 15 residues. The V gene lost 3 bases and the J gene lost 8 bases, with 21 bases spanning the gap. The CDR3, as DNA: TGCAGTGCTAGTAGGGAGCAATCCCCTTTGGGTACGCAGTATTTT. This gives the protein CSASREQSPLGTQYF.

CDR3 loop: CASRTGNTGELFF. In DNA form, the CDR3 reads TGTGCCTCCCGGACAGGGAACACCGGGGAGCTGTTTTTT. This chain connects TRBV24-1 to TRBJ2-2; 7 nucleotides align to TRBD1. The V gene's germline CDR1 is KGHDR and CDR2 SFDVKD. J was trimmed by 1 base and V by 12 bases; bases with no gene match: 4. The CDR3 is 13 residues long.

The rearrangement links TRBV7-3 to TRBJ2-3; 8 bases agree with TRBD2. The germline CDR1 and CDR2 sequences are SGHTA and FQGTGA. The ends lost 5 bases at V and 6 bases at J; junction bases unmatched: 13. CDR3 length equals 16 residues. In nucleotides, the CDR3 is TGTGCCAGCAGCCAGACCCGGGACCGGGGGGGGGATACGCAGTATTTT. This gives the protein CASSQTRDRGGDTQYF.